This entry lists 20 T cell receptor beta chains sequenced from one sample in a study of early T cells in non-severe SARS-CoV-2 infection. Each CDR3 protein gets one entry after TCRdb re-called the 5' RACE reads with MiXCR. This table has some 41,000 distinct CDR3 sequences, 20% to 25% appearing once. The material sequenced was whole blood, taken at baseline. Receptors were obtained from an adult who was a healthcare worker with PCR-confirmed SARS-CoV-2 infection or an uninfected control (not recorded which).

The V and J genes are TRBV7-2 and TRBJ1-5; 7 bases fit TRBD1. Germline V gives CDR1 SGHTA, CDR2 FQGNSA. With 4 bases clipped from V and 4 bases from J, the junction kept 7 bases outside the gene matches. This CDR3 is built from 15 residues. Here the CDR3 reads CASSSADRANQPQHF. The CDR3 DNA reads as TGTGCCAGCAGCTCGGCAGACAGGGCTAATCAGCCCCAGCATTTT.

This clonotype was seen at least ten times. The chain is built from TRBV6-1 and TRBJ2-1; 11 nucleotides agree with TRBD1. Per the germline V gene, CDR1 is MNHNS and CDR2 is SASEGT. V trimming: 2 bases; J trimming: 3 bases; junction bases outside the gene matches: 9. The length of the CDR3 is 18 residues. The CDR3 region is CASSERGAGTGGYNEQFF. The CDR3 DNA sequence: TGTGCCAGCAGTGAACGAGGGGCCGGGACAGGGGGCTACAATGAGCAGTTCTTC.

The chain has TRBV7-9 and TRBJ2-2; tentative D call: TRBD2 (5 bases). CDR3 length: 14 residues. Deletions cut 6 bases from V and 3 bases from J, with 11 bases between. CDR1 and CDR2 from the germline V gene are SEHNR and FQNEAQ (reference sequence). This chain's CDR3 is CASRLTGDTGELFF. Here the CDR3 DNA reads TGTGCCAGCAGATTGACCGGGGACACCGGGGAGCTGTTTTTT.

This clonotype was observed a handful of times. J is TRBJ2-1 and V is TRBV24-1, with a possible D match to TRBD1 (5 bases). Trimming stripped 4 bases from V and 5 bases from J, with 14 bases between. CDR1 is KGHDR, CDR2 SFDVKD, per germline. This CDR3 spans 15 amino acids. In nucleotides, the CDR3 is TGTGCCACCAGTGAGCAGGGTGCCCATGACAATGAGCAGTTCTTC. Translation: CATSEQGAHDNEQFF.

This clonotype was seen a few times. The chain carries TRBV29-1 and TRBJ2-7; tentative D call: TRBD2 (6 bases). Germline V gene sequence: CDR1 SQVTM, CDR2 ANQGSEA. V lost 4 bases and J 2 bases, leaving 9 bases between the germline ends. CDR3 length equals 12 residues. The CDR3 bases are TGCAGCGTTGCGGGAGAGCCCTACGAGCAGTACTTC. Residues: CSVAGEPYEQYF.

The chain combines TRBV20-1 with TRBJ2-7; 10 bases line up with TRBD1. CDR3 length: 15 residues. Germline assignment: CDR1 DFQATT and CDR2 SNEGSKA (reference sequence). V gave up 6 bases and J gave up 2 bases; unmatched junction bases: 10. CDR3 residues: CSAELRDRGPYEQYF. CDR3 DNA sequence: TGCAGTGCGGAGCTACGGGACAGGGGCCCCTACGAGCAGTACTTC.

This chain connects TRBV12-3 or TRBV12-4 to TRBJ2-3, with D perhaps being TRBD1 or TRBD2 (5 bases each). Trimming stripped 2 bases from V and 1 base from J, with 10 bases between. CDR3 length equals 15 residues. The CDR3: CASSLRGRGTDTQYF. The CDR3 nucleotides read TGTGCCAGCAGTTTAAGGGGACGGGGCACAGATACGCAGTATTTT.

This chain connects TRBV4-3 to TRBJ2-7, with 10 bases identical to TRBD1. Losses at the gene ends were 0 bases for V and 3 bases for J; bases not matched to a gene: 8. Per germline, CDR1 LGHNA and CDR2 YSLEER. The CDR3 is made up of 17 amino acids. This CDR3 is CASSQDGAGDRGYEQYF. The CDR3 DNA is TGCGCCAGCAGCCAAGACGGCGCGGGGGACAGGGGCTACGAGCAGTACTTC.

This clonotype appeared many times. The CDR3 loop reads CSASIAGGTYNEQFF. The CDR3, as DNA: TGCAGTGCCTCAATAGCGGGGGGGACCTACAATGAGCAGTTCTTC. The rearrangement links TRBV20-1 to TRBJ2-1; 11 bases are shared with TRBD2. The CDR3 has 15 residues. Trimming cost V 6 bases and J 2 bases; bases outside gene matches: 6. Germline-derived CDR1 and CDR2 are DFQATT and SNEGSKA (reference sequence).

The table lists this clonotype with a few counts. The genes are TRBV2 and TRBJ1-1; D is unclear. The CDR3 length is 14 residues. V lost 6 bases and J lost 0, with 11 bases in between. The germline V gene has CDR1 SNHLY and CDR2 FYNNEI. CDR3 sequence: CASSPSGVNTEAFF. In DNA, the CDR3 is TGTGCCAGCAGCCCGAGCGGGGTGAACACTGAAGCTTTCTTT. Drawing the rest from reference TRBV2 and TRBJ1-1, the complete variable domain is EPEVTQTPSHQVTQMGQEVILRCVPISNHLYFYWYRQILGQKVEFLVSFYNNEISEKSEIFDDQFSVERPDGSNFTLKIRSTKLEDSAMYFCASSPSGVNTEAFFGQGTRLTVV.

The rearrangement joins TRBV10-3 to TRBJ1-2, with 7 bases matching TRBD1. Germline V gene data show CDR1 as ENHRY and CDR2 as SYGVKD. The CDR3 contains 17 residues. The V and J ends lost 2 bases and 2 bases, in that order; junction bases with no gene match: 11. CDR3 nucleotide sequence: TGTGCCATCAGTGAGAATCTAGGGGGCAGCCTAAACTATGGCTACACCTTC. Translating it yields CAISENLGGSLNYGYTF.

Only a few counts were recorded for this clonotype. The chain employs TRBV15 and TRBJ2-3, with D possibly TRBD1 on 6 matching bases. Trimming stripped 3 bases from V and 2 bases from J, with 12 bases between. This CDR3 is 15 amino acids long. Germline V gene data show CDR1 as LNHNV and CDR2 as YYDKDF (reference sequence). CDR3 DNA: TGTGCCACCAGCAGCCCGGGACATCCCACAGATACGCAGTATTTT. Translated: CATSSPGHPTDTQYF. Full variable domain (missing parts from reference TRBV15 and TRBJ2-3): DAMVIQNPRYQVTQFGKPVTLSCSQTLNHNVMYWYQQKSSQAPKLLFHYYDKDFNNEADTPDNFQSRRPNTSFCFLDIRSPGLGDTAMYLCATSSPGHPTDTQYFGPGTRLTVL.

The chain carries TRBV11-2 and TRBJ2-1; D call uncertain. Germline V gene sequence: CDR1 SGHAT, CDR2 FQNNGV. The CDR3 length is 17 residues. The V end lost 1 base, the J end lost 0 bases, and 13 bases lay between the germline ends. The CDR3 bases are TGTGCCAGCAGCTTAGCTCGGTCCTTTAGCTCCTACAATGAGCAGTTCTTC. Residues: CASSLARSFSSYNEQFF.

As concerns this clonotype: Without the conserved terminal phenylalanine or tryptophan, this CDR3 likely stems from a read error. No DNA is shown, since the ends of the CDR3 on it are uncertain; the CDR3 is the one TCRdb lists. The V gene is TRBV5-5, the J gene TRBJ1-1. The CDR3 contains 14 residues when both ends are counted. Germline V CDR1 and CDR2: SGHKS, YYEKEE (reference sequence). The CDR3 sequence is CASTLEQVNTEAFL.

V gene TRBV18 combines with J gene TRBJ2-5; 8 nucleotides line up with TRBD1. The CDR3 contains 14 residues. Germline V gene lookup returns CDR1 KGHSH and CDR2 LQKENI. J was trimmed by 4 bases and V by 6 bases; bases with no gene match: 7. CDR3 DNA sequence: TGTGCCAGCTCCCGGGGACAGGCCCCAGAGACCCAGTACTTC. Its protein is CASSRGQAPETQYF.

The table lists this clonotype with many counts. CDR3 sequence (DNA): TGTGCCAGCAGTATCGACGTGGTCCACGAGCAGTACTTC. The encoded protein is CASSIDVVHEQYF. This chain uses TRBV27 with TRBJ2-7; the D is unclear. The germline gives CDR1 MNHEY, CDR2 SMNVEV (reference sequence). Trimming took 5 bases from V and 5 from J, leaving 13 bases between them. The CDR3 is made up of 13 amino acids.

The chain combines TRBV5-6 with TRBJ1-4; 7 nucleotides line up with TRBD1. The trim removed 0 bases at V and 10 bases at J, leaving 15 bases unmatched. This CDR3 contains 17 residues. The germline V gene encodes CDR1 SGHDT and CDR2 YYEEEE. CDR3 DNA: TGTGCCAGCAGCTTGGATGGGACAGTTGAGGCCCCGGGAAAACTGTTTTTT. Translated: CASSLDGTVEAPGKLFF.

V gene TRBV20-1 combines with J gene TRBJ2-2; the D gene could be TRBD1 or TRBD2 (5 bases each). The germline V gene encodes CDR1 DFQATT and CDR2 SNEGSKA (reference sequence). The V end lost 6 bases, the J end lost 0 bases, and 14 bases lay between the germline ends. The CDR3 runs 15 residues. The CDR3 region has the DNA TGCAGTGCCCTTCGAGGGGCTTCGAACACCGGGGAGCTGTTTTTT. This encodes CSALRGASNTGELFF.

This clonotype was picked up a small number of times. The CDR3 reads CASSAGPGTGANTEAFF. The CDR3 DNA sequence: TGTGCCAGCAGCGCAGGTCCCGGGACAGGAGCGAACACTGAAGCTTTCTTT. The rearrangement joins TRBV9 to TRBJ1-1, with 8 nucleotides matching TRBD1. CDR3 length: 17 residues. V was clipped by 3 bases and J by 1 base; unmatched bases: 11. Germline V gene data show CDR1 as SGDLS and CDR2 as YYNGEE.

The chain is built from TRBV5-1 and TRBJ1-4; perhaps TRBD1 as D (5 bases). The germline V gene has CDR1 SGHRS and CDR2 YFSETQ. V was cut by 0 bases and J by 10 bases, with 13 bases left in between. CDR3 size: 14 residues. The CDR3 is CASSLGDPGGKLFF. Here the CDR3 DNA reads TGCGCCAGCAGCTTGGGAGACCCTGGGGGAAAACTGTTTTTT. Full variable domain (remainder filled in from reference TRBV5-1 and TRBJ1-4): KAGVTQTPRYLIKTRGQQVTLSCSPISGHRSVSWYQQTPGQGLQFLFEYFSETQRNKGNFPGRFSGRQFSNSRSEMNVSTLELGDSALYLCASSLGDPGGKLFFGSGTQLSVL.